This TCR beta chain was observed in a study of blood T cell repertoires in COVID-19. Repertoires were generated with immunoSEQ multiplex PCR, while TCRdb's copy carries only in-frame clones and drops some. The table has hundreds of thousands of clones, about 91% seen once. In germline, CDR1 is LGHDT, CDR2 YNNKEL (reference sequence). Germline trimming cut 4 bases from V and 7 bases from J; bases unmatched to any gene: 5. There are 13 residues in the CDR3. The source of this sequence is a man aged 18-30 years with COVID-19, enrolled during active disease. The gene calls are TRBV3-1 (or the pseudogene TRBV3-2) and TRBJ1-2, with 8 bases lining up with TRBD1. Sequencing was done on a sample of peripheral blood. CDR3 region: CASSPQGDLGYTF. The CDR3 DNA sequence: TGTGCCAGCAGCCCACAGGGGGATCTTGGCTACACCTTC.